Listed here are 21 T cell receptor beta chains from one sample, sequenced in a study of cytotoxic CD8 clonotypes in ibrutinib-treated CLL. The assay was immunoSEQ multiplex PCR, and TCRdb's table has in-frame clones only and misses some. This sample has 200,000 to 250,000 clones, with roughly 70% found just once. Sample: PBMCs, taken after 24 months of ibrutinib treatment. The receptors were sampled from a human donor with chronic lymphocytic leukemia.

This clone was recorded once. The chain couples TRBV6-5 to TRBJ2-1; possibly TRBD1 or TRBD2 for D (5 bases each). This CDR3 comprises 12 residues. In germline, CDR1 is MNHEY, CDR2 SVGAGI. Trimming removed 10 bases at V and 7 bases at J, with 14 bases between. The CDR3 sequence: CATEERGNEQFF. The CDR3 bases are TGTGCCACCGAAGAGAGGGGTAATGAGCAGTTCTTC.

The chain uses TRBV27 and TRBJ2-7, with D unclear. Germline CDR1 and CDR2: MNHEY and SMNVEV (reference sequence). The V end was cut by 2 bases, the J end by 2 bases, with 10 bases between. The CDR3 totals 14 residues. This chain's CDR3 is CASSLNAVTYEQYF. The CDR3 region has the DNA TGTGCCAGCAGTTTAAATGCGGTAACCTACGAGCAGTACTTC.

The chain combines TRBV9 with TRBJ1-3; no firm D call. Germline V gene data show CDR1 as SGDLS and CDR2 as YYNGEE. The CDR3 runs 14 residues. Trimming shortened V by 6 bases and J by 0 bases, and 10 bases separated the two germline ends. CDR3 nucleotide sequence: TGTGCCAGCAACCTCGGGAGCTCTGGAAACACCATATATTTT. Its protein is CASNLGSSGNTIYF.

The chain links TRBV4-1 to TRBJ2-7; unclear D gene. Germline CDR1 MGHRA, CDR2 YSYEKL. Trimming removed 0 bases from V and 3 bases from J, with 12 bases in between. The CDR3 is made up of 15 amino acids. The CDR3 loop is CASSQEAGWGYEQYF. CDR3 nucleotides: TGCGCCAGCAGCCAAGAGGCCGGATGGGGCTACGAGCAGTACTTC.

The chain uses TRBV7-2 and TRBJ2-7; D perhaps matches TRBD2 (5 bases). The V end lost 0 bases, the J end lost 4 bases, and 13 bases lay between the germline ends. The V gene's germline CDR1 is SGHTA and CDR2 FQGNSA. The CDR3 contains 15 residues. DNA for the CDR3: TGTGCCAGCAGCTTAGCTCAGTCGGGCGGGTACGAGCAGTACTTC. This encodes CASSLAQSGGYEQYF.

This chain connects TRBV19 to TRBJ2-6, with D possibly being TRBD1 (5 bases). The CDR3 extends over 14 amino acids. V was cut by 7 bases and J by 2 bases, with 9 bases left in between. CDR1 is LNHDA, CDR2 SQIVND, per germline (reference sequence). This chain's CDR3 is CASKEGAGANVLTF. In nucleotides, the CDR3 is TGTGCCAGTAAGGAAGGGGCTGGGGCCAACGTCCTGACTTTC. Filled out from reference TRBV19 and TRBJ2-6, the complete variable domain reads DGGITQSPKYLFRKEGQNVTLSCEQNLNHDAMYWYRQDPGQGLRLIYYSQIVNDFQKGDIAEGYSVSREKKESFPLTVTSAQKNPTAFYLCASKEGAGANVLTFGAGSRLTVL.

The J gene is TRBJ2-5, the V gene TRBV21-1; no DNA check was done on the table's D call, TRBD2. TRBV21-1 is an annotated pseudogene. The CDR3 has 15 amino acids. CDR3 in DNA: TGTGCCAGCAGCAAGATAGCGGAGCGCCAAGAGACCCAGTACTTC. It codes for CASSKIAERQETQYF.

The V call is TRBV7-9, the J call TRBJ1-1, with 9 bases lining up with TRBD1. This CDR3 contains 14 residues. The germline CDR1 and CDR2 sequences are SEHNR and FQNEAQ (reference sequence). The trim removed 5 bases at V and 5 bases at J, leaving 6 bases unmatched. In DNA form, the CDR3 reads TGTGCCAGCAGCCTCGACAGGGGGTGGACTGAAGCTTTCTTT. Its protein product is CASSLDRGWTEAFF.

For the CDR3, the DNA is TGTGCCAGTAGTATCTTGGAGCTGAACACCGGGGAGCTGTTTTTT. Its translation is CASSILELNTGELFF. The rearrangement uses TRBV19 and TRBJ2-2, with unresolved D. The germline CDR1 and CDR2 sequences are LNHDA and SQIVND (reference sequence). The CDR3 length is 15 residues. Trimming shortened V by 3 bases and J by 1 base, and 9 bases separated the two germline ends. The variable domain in full, completed from reference TRBV19 and TRBJ2-2, reads DGGITQSPKYLFRKEGQNVTLSCEQNLNHDAMYWYRQDPGQGLRLIYYSQIVNDFQKGDIAEGYSVSREKKESFPLTVTSAQKNPTAFYLCASSILELNTGELFFGEGSRLTVL.

This chain uses TRBV28 with TRBJ1-1, with 9 bases aligning to TRBD1. This CDR3 has 15 residues. V trimming: 4 bases; J trimming: 2 bases; junction bases outside the gene matches: 5. Germline V gene lookup returns CDR1 MDHEN and CDR2 SYDVKM. The CDR3 sequence is CASSSDRGRNTEAFF. In DNA, the CDR3 is TGTGCCAGCAGTTCGGACAGGGGTCGAAACACTGAAGCTTTCTTT.

This rearrangement joins TRBV25-1 to TRBJ1-4; D is unclear. The germline V gene encodes CDR1 MGHDK and CDR2 SYGVNS. This CDR3 contains 11 residues. V was clipped by 7 bases and J by 8 bases, with 8 bases between them. CDR3 residues: CASKGEEKLFF. CDR3 nucleotides: TGTGCCAGCAAAGGAGAGGAAAAACTGTTTTTT.

The chain recombines TRBV6-6 with TRBJ2-7, with a possible D match to TRBD2 (6 bases). The germline V and J ends were trimmed by 5 bases and 5 bases, with 19 bases remaining between them. This CDR3 is 15 amino acids long. Germline V gene data show CDR1 as MNHNY and CDR2 as SVGAGI (reference sequence). This CDR3 reads CASSQLVTRPHEQYF. The DNA for the CDR3 is TGTGCCAGCAGTCAATTAGTGACTAGGCCCCACGAGCAGTACTTC.

The sample holds a few counts of this clone. The chain links TRBV7-3 to TRBJ2-3; no definite D call. The V end was cut by 5 bases, the J end by 1 base, with 10 bases between. Germline-derived CDR1 and CDR2 are SGHTA and FQGTGA. This CDR3 spans 14 amino acids. CDR3 protein: CASSEEDGTDTQYF. CDR3 bases: TGTGCCAGCAGCGAAGAGGACGGCACAGATACGCAGTATTTT.

The chain has TRBV7-3 and TRBJ2-7; 10 nucleotides align to TRBD2. The J segment lost 5 bases and the V segment lost 2 bases, leaving 3 bases of the junction unmatched. CDR1 is SGHTA and CDR2 is FQGTGA in the germline V gene. This CDR3 has 14 residues. This CDR3 reads CASSLGLAGDEQYF. As DNA, the CDR3 is TGTGCCAGCAGCTTAGGGCTAGCGGGGGACGAGCAGTACTTC.

The rearrangement links TRBV6-5 to TRBJ2-4; no clear D gene. Germline V gene data show CDR1 as MNHEY and CDR2 as SVGAGI. The CDR3 has 14 amino acids. Trimming took 0 bases from V and 5 from J, leaving 8 bases between them. CDR3 residues: CASSYSRQQNIQYF. The CDR3 DNA reads as TGTGCCAGCAGTTACTCGCGGCAGCAAAACATTCAGTACTTC.

This chain connects TRBV30 to TRBJ2-7; a weak D match, TRBD2 (6 bases). Germline V gives CDR1 GTSNPN, CDR2 SVGIG (reference sequence). The CDR3 has 15 amino acids. Trimming left V 0 bases short and J 4 bases short, with 16 bases between. The chain's CDR3 is CAWSVLLGGKYEQYF. CDR3 DNA sequence: TGTGCCTGGAGTGTTCTCTTGGGGGGAAAATACGAGCAGTACTTC.

This chain uses TRBV5-6 with TRBJ1-1; D gene uncertain. Germline V CDR1 and CDR2: SGHDT, YYEEEE. CDR3 length: 12 amino acids. Trimming removed 4 bases at V and 3 bases at J, with 7 bases between. Here the CDR3 reads CASSRWDTEAFF. The CDR3 DNA reads as TGTGCCAGCAGCCGATGGGACACTGAAGCTTTCTTT. The whole variable domain, filled in from reference TRBV5-6 and TRBJ1-1, reads DAGVTQSPTHLIKTRGQQVTLRCSPKSGHDTVSWYQQALGQGPQFIFQYYEEEERQRGNFPDRFSGHQFPNYSSELNVNALLLGDSALYLCASSRWDTEAFFGQGTRLTVV.

The chain combines TRBV5-1 with TRBJ1-6, with 9 bases identical to TRBD1. Germline trimming cut 3 bases from V and 5 bases from J; bases unmatched to any gene: 3. The V gene's germline CDR1 is SGHRS and CDR2 YFSETQ. This CDR3 has 15 residues. CDR3 nucleotides: TGCGCCAGCAGCTCCCGGACAGGGGATAATTCACCCCTCCACTTT. Encoded protein: CASSSRTGDNSPLHF.

V gene TRBV28 combines with J gene TRBJ2-1; the match to TRBD2 covers 9 bases. This CDR3 spans 17 amino acids. Unmatched junction bases numbered 5, after V lost 2 bases and J lost 0 bases. Germline lookup yields CDR1 MDHEN and CDR2 SYDVKM. CDR3 bases: TGTGCCAGCAGTTTAAGACTAGCGGCCCTCTCCTACAATGAGCAGTTCTTC. Amino acids: CASSLRLAALSYNEQFF.

This clone occurred a few times. V usage is TRBV10-3 and J usage is TRBJ2-7; 11 bases fit TRBD2. With V trimmed by 5 bases and J by 1 base, 22 bases remained unmatched. The CDR3 runs to 21 residues. In germline, CDR1 is ENHRY, CDR2 SYGVKD. The CDR3 bases are TGTGCCATCAGTATGGGCCTAGCGGGAGGAGGTTTAAGTTTTGCGTCCTACGAGCAGTACTTC. Its protein is CAISMGLAGGGLSFASYEQYF.

The chain uses TRBV19 and TRBJ2-7, with a possible D match to TRBD1 (6 bases). Germline V gene data show CDR1 as LNHDA and CDR2 as SQIVND (reference sequence). CDR3 length: 12 amino acids. V lost 7 bases and J lost 6, with 13 bases in between. The CDR3 DNA reads TGTGCCAGTACAACAGGGAGAGGCGAGCAGTACTTC. Translation: CASTTGRGEQYF.